The 24 T cell receptor beta chains given below trace back to one sample, sequenced in a study of blood T cells in healthy people across ages. PCR was performed a second time for about 7 to 12 cycles using a sample-barcoded 5' primer and a J-beta primer mix. One entry per CDR3 protein, called by TCRdb with MiXCR from the 5' RACE reads. The sample records around 990,000 distinct CDR3 sequences, around two fifths being singletons. What was sequenced was blood. The receptors were gathered from a man aged 18 to 29 in good health.

A note on this clonotype: The junction departs from the called germline gene at one end, perhaps through a read error. The V gene is TRBV14, the J gene TRBJ2-3; TRBD2 aligns across 10 bases. The CDR3 sequence is 16 residues long. Germline CDR1 is SGHDN and CDR2 is FVKESK. The CDR3 region is CVSSQEAGGSTDTQYF. Here the CDR3 DNA reads TGTGTCAGCAGCCAAGAAGCGGGGGGGAGCACAGATACGCAGTATTTT.

The chain combines TRBV6-1 with TRBJ1-3, with D perhaps matching TRBD1 (6 bases). Germline V lookup: CDR1 MNHNS, CDR2 SASEGT. Trimming removed 1 base from V and 1 base from J, with 11 bases in between. CDR3 length equals 16 residues. The CDR3 reads CASSEGDTLSGNTIYF. The CDR3 region has the DNA TGTGCCAGCAGTGAAGGGGACACCCTTTCTGGAAACACCATATATTTT.

This clonotype was found a few times. The CDR3 sequence: CASSLASGANEQFF. CDR3 coding DNA: TGTGCCAGCAGCTTAGCCTCGGGGGCGAATGAGCAGTTCTTC. The V gene is TRBV11-1, the J gene TRBJ2-1; TRBD1 or TRBD2 may be the D gene (6 bases each). Trimming shortened V by 0 bases and J by 7 bases, and 10 bases separated the two germline ends. The germline gives CDR1 SGHAT, CDR2 FQDESV (reference sequence). CDR3 length: 14 amino acids.

The chain is built from TRBV28 and TRBJ2-3, with D unresolved. CDR3 length: 14 amino acids. The V end lost 3 bases, the J end lost 0 bases, and 7 bases lay between the germline ends. The germline gives CDR1 MDHEN, CDR2 SYDVKM. The CDR3 DNA is TGTGCCAGCAGTTTTGAACAGAGCACAGATACGCAGTATTTT. It yields the protein CASSFEQSTDTQYF. Using reference TRBV28 and TRBJ2-3 for the parts outside the CDR3, the full variable domain is DVKVTQSSRYLVKRTGEKVFLECVQDMDHENMFWYRQDPGLGLRLIYFSYDVKMKEKGDIPEGYSVSREKKERFSLILESASTNQTSMYLCASSFEQSTDTQYFGPGTRLTVL.

V is TRBV10-3 and J is TRBJ2-5; a possible D gene is TRBD2 (5 bases). This CDR3 contains 9 residues. V lost 11 bases to trimming and J lost 11 bases, with 12 bases between them. Germline values: CDR1 ENHRY, CDR2 SYGVKD. The DNA of the CDR3 is TGTGCCCCAAGGTGGGAGCAGTACTTC. Its translation: CAPRWEQYF.

This sequence joins TRBV7-2 and TRBJ2-5, with TRBD1 identical over 12 bases. J was trimmed by 11 bases and V by 3 bases; bases with no gene match: 10. The CDR3 consists of 15 residues. Per the germline V gene, CDR1 is SGHTA and CDR2 is FQGNSA. This chain's CDR3 is CASSFYGTGGNEQYF. The CDR3 coding sequence is TGTGCCAGCAGCTTTTACGGGACAGGGGGCAATGAGCAGTACTTC.

This chain joins TRBV5-1 and TRBJ1-2; D is uncertain. The CDR3 totals 13 residues. Germline V gives CDR1 SGHRS, CDR2 YFSETQ. V lost 5 bases and J lost 1, with 9 bases in between. In DNA form, the CDR3 reads TGCGCCAGCAGGGAGGAAATTAACTATGGCTACACCTTC. It is translated as CASREEINYGYTF.

This chain uses TRBV27 with TRBJ1-4; possibly TRBD1 for D (5 bases). Germline V gene lookup returns CDR1 MNHEY and CDR2 SMNVEV (reference sequence). The CDR3 runs to 13 residues. Trimming left V 6 bases short and J 7 bases short, with 12 bases between. CDR3 sequence: CASSTGWSEKLFF. CDR3 sequence (DNA): TGTGCCAGCAGCACAGGTTGGAGTGAAAAACTGTTTTTT.

The rearrangement joins TRBV20-1 to TRBJ1-1, with D maybe TRBD1 (6 bases). The V gene lost 5 bases and the J gene lost 0 bases, with 34 bases spanning the gap. Per the germline V gene, CDR1 is DFQATT and CDR2 is SNEGSKA (reference sequence). The CDR3 loop spans 21 amino acids. CDR3 in DNA: TGCAGTGCTCCGTCTACGGGGGGCTTAAATAGGGGCATAAACATGAACACTGAAGCTTTCTTT. This sequence encodes CSAPSTGGLNRGINMNTEAFF.

Details on this clonotype: A much larger clone is a single base away; this may be a read error. V usage is TRBV20-1 and J usage is TRBJ2-1, with D maybe TRBD2 (6 bases). The germline V gene encodes CDR1 DFQATT and CDR2 SNEGSKA (reference sequence). Trimming took 3 bases from V and 13 from J, leaving 19 bases between them. The length of the CDR3 is 13 residues. The CDR3 nucleotides are TGCAGTGCTAGGGGCCAACATCGGGAGACCCAGTTCTTC. Encoded protein: CSARGQHRETQFF.

V usage is TRBV6-1 and J usage is TRBJ1-5; 10 bases agree with TRBD1. V was pared by 6 bases and J by 3 bases, with 5 bases of the junction left unmatched. Per germline, CDR1 MNHNS and CDR2 SASEGT. This CDR3 contains 15 residues. CDR3 sequence: CASRGGTGVNQPQHF. The CDR3 nucleotides read TGTGCCAGCAGGGGGGGGACAGGGGTCAATCAGCCCCAGCATTTT.

This clonotype was counted a few times. The chain is built from TRBV6-1 and TRBJ2-5; 7 bases are a match to TRBD1. The CDR3 spans 16 residues. Germline values: CDR1 MNHNS, CDR2 SASEGT. Trimming at V came to 6 bases and at J to 4 bases, leaving 14 bases not matched to a gene. The CDR3: CASRMNTNRGRETQYF. CDR3 bases: TGTGCCAGCAGGATGAACACAAACAGGGGACGAGAGACCCAGTACTTC.

This clonotype has just a few counts. The chain employs TRBV5-1 and TRBJ1-1; 12 bases are a match to TRBD1. The ends lost 4 bases at V and 6 bases at J; junction bases unmatched: 7. Looked up from germline, CDR1 is SGHRS and CDR2 is YFSETQ. CDR3 length equals 15 residues. CDR3 amino acids: CASSAGGTGGSEAFF. CDR3 coding DNA: TGCGCCAGCAGCGCAGGAGGGACAGGGGGCTCTGAAGCTTTCTTT.

This clonotype was found a few times. The chain is built from TRBV7-9 and TRBJ2-1, with D possibly matching TRBD1 (5 bases). Germline CDR1 and CDR2: SEHNR and FQNEAQ (reference sequence). This CDR3 region has 14 residues. The germline V and J ends were trimmed by 1 base and 3 bases, with 7 bases remaining between them. The CDR3 protein is CASSLEDNYNEQFF. CDR3 sequence (DNA): TGTGCCAGCAGCTTAGAGGACAACTACAATGAGCAGTTCTTC.

The chain uses TRBV4-3 and TRBJ2-4; tentatively, D is TRBD2 (5 bases). Matching the DNA end better, TRBJ2-7 makes the J call doubtful. Germline V gives CDR1 LGHNA, CDR2 YSLEER. The length of the CDR3 is 15 residues. The CDR3 reads CASSQDLTGTYEQYF. The CDR3 DNA sequence: TGCGCCAGCAGCCAAGATCTAACGGGAACCTACGAGCAGTACTTC.

The CDR3 is CASSPEEGGQNIQYF. CDR3 DNA sequence: TGTGCCAGCAGCCCCGAGGAAGGGGGCCAAAACATTCAGTACTTC. This sequence joins TRBV4-2 and TRBJ2-4, with 7 bases that match TRBD1. CDR3 size: 15 residues. Germline V gene sequence: CDR1 LGHNA, CDR2 YNFKEQ. The V gene end was trimmed by 4 bases and the J gene end by 5 bases; junction bases not matched to a gene: 8.

This clonotype was found a few times. V usage is TRBV7-2 and J usage is TRBJ2-7; D is uncertain. V lost 1 base, J lost 2 bases, and 12 bases lay in between. The CDR3 spans 15 residues. The germline V gene encodes CDR1 SGHTA and CDR2 FQGNSA. The CDR3 reads CASSLDSWFPYEQYF. The CDR3 bases are TGTGCCAGCAGCTTAGACAGTTGGTTTCCCTACGAGCAGTACTTC.

This clonotype was seen more than once but under ten times. V usage is TRBV28 and J usage is TRBJ1-5; 7 positions agree with TRBD1. Germline values: CDR1 MDHEN, CDR2 SYDVKM. The CDR3 is 15 residues long. V gave up 6 bases and J gave up 4 bases; unmatched junction bases: 9. CDR3 in amino acids: CASSTGVMGNQPQHF. As DNA, the CDR3 is TGTGCCAGCAGCACAGGGGTGATGGGGAATCAGCCCCAGCATTTT. Full variable domain (remainder filled in from reference TRBV28 and TRBJ1-5): DVKVTQSSRYLVKRTGEKVFLECVQDMDHENMFWYRQDPGLGLRLIYFSYDVKMKEKGDIPEGYSVSREKKERFSLILESASTNQTSMYLCASSTGVMGNQPQHFGDGTRLSIL.

This clonotype has a handful of counts. This chain links TRBV12-3 or TRBV12-4 with TRBJ1-5; no firm D call. The ends were cut back, 1 base at V and 3 bases at J, with 10 bases in the middle. The CDR3 has 15 residues. CDR3 region: CASSLVRGANQPQHF. The CDR3 region has the DNA TGTGCCAGCAGTTTAGTACGTGGTGCCAATCAGCCCCAGCATTTT.

This sequence joins TRBV15 and TRBJ2-3; the match to TRBD1 covers 7 bases. The germline gives CDR1 LNHNV, CDR2 YYDKDF (reference sequence). The CDR3 contains 16 residues. V shed 1 base and J 2 bases; nucleotides not matched to a gene: 6. CDR3 loop: CATSRARQGDTDTQYF. The CDR3 DNA reads as TGTGCCACCAGCAGAGCCCGACAGGGAGACACAGATACGCAGTATTTT.

The rearrangement links TRBV7-2 to TRBJ2-3; TRBD2 matches 15 bases. The CDR3 has 19 residues. In germline, CDR1 is SGHTA, CDR2 FQGNSA. V shed 5 bases, J shed 0 bases, and the junction held 9 bases outside the gene matches. The CDR3 is CASSIGLAGGMWSTDTQYF. The CDR3 coding sequence is TGTGCCAGCAGCATCGGACTAGCGGGGGGGATGTGGAGCACAGATACGCAGTATTTT.

The rearrangement links TRBV5-1 to TRBJ1-2; D is unresolved. Between the trimmed V and J ends, which lost 4 bases and 4 bases, there was a span of 14 bases. Germline assignment: CDR1 SGHRS and CDR2 YFSETQ. The CDR3 is made up of 14 amino acids. The CDR3 loop is CASSPDKALYGYTF. The DNA of the CDR3 is TGCGCCAGCAGCCCGGATAAGGCCCTCTATGGCTACACCTTC.

This clonotype has a handful of counts. The rearrangement links TRBV14 to TRBJ2-5, with D perhaps matching TRBD1 or TRBD2 (6 bases each). The CDR3 loop spans 13 amino acids. V was trimmed by 2 bases and J by 7 bases, leaving 11 bases between them. CDR1 and CDR2 (germline): SGHDN, FVKESK. For the CDR3, the DNA is TGTGCCAGCAGCCAAAATGAGGGGGGGACCCAGTACTTC. Translating it yields CASSQNEGGTQYF.

This clonotype was counted a few times. The chain has TRBV14 and TRBJ2-1, with 10 bases fitting TRBD2. V was clipped by 1 base and J by 2 bases; unmatched bases: 11. The CDR3 consists of 19 residues. Germline CDR1 is SGHDN and CDR2 is FVKESK. CDR3 in amino acids: CASSQGVAGGLSTYNEQFF. In DNA form, the CDR3 reads TGTGCCAGCAGCCAAGGGGTAGCGGGGGGCCTTAGCACCTACAATGAGCAGTTCTTC.